This T cell receptor (beta chain) was identified in a study of blood T cell repertoires in COVID-19. CDR3 length: 14 residues. Germline V gene lookup returns CDR1 SGHVS and CDR2 FNYEAQ. Trimming cost V 4 bases and J 4 bases, with 11 bases left between them. The method was immunoSEQ multiplex PCR; TCRdb's version includes in-frame clones alone and lacks a portion of them. The sample yields about 320,000 clones, roughly nine tenths seen once. Sequencing input: PBMCs or T cells enriched from blood (not recorded which). This sequence originates from a man aged 60-69 years who had recovered from COVID-19. The genes are TRBV7-6 and TRBJ1-5; D is unresolved. The CDR3 spells CASSSSTVNQPQHF. In DNA form, the CDR3 reads TGTGCCAGCAGCTCGAGTACGGTGAATCAGCCCCAGCATTTT.